Sequencing of this T cell receptor (beta chain) was carried out in a study of blood T cell repertoires in COVID-19. Study-level background: Donors in Cohort 3 who had recovered were those with two negative PCRs, healthcare professional clearance, or resolution of their symptoms.

As handled by the study authors: By means of reference gene primer amplification, nucleated cell counts were estimated. Clones were sequenced by immunoSEQ multiplex PCR, and TCRdb holds only the in-frame ones, with some missing. That table supplies the V and J calls and clone size; D and trimming were determined from the DNA. The profile shows some 160,000 clones, roughly 85% of them singletons. Participants were aged about 18 to 89 years from around 24 US areas. Categorization into cohorts depended on clinical history that participants reported. The germline CDR1 and CDR2 sequences are SGHDT and YYEEEE. V lost 0 bases and J lost 0, with 16 bases in between. The CDR3 runs to 18 residues.

The chain uses TRBV5-6 and TRBJ1-5, with D perhaps TRBD1 (5 bases). The receptor was isolated from a woman in her sixties or seventies in a cohort exposed to, infected with or recovered from COVID-19 (not recorded which). The sample was PBMCs or T cells enriched from blood (not recorded which). The CDR3 sequence is CASSLDARQGHSNQPQHF. The CDR3 bases are TGTGCCAGCAGCTTGGACGCGCGGCAGGGTCATAGCAATCAGCCCCAGCATTTT.